The clone carrying this T cell receptor (beta chain) has only one observation. The data were taken from a study of cytomegalovirus exposure and HLA in healthy donors. The CDR3 runs 17 residues. Trimming cost V 7 bases and J 5 bases; bases outside gene matches: 13. From germline, CDR1 is LNHDA and CDR2 SQIVND (reference sequence). The PCR contained 60 Vbeta and 13 Jbeta primers. Source study methods: Later reanalysis found 75 million to 95 million unique TCR beta chains, around 10 million of them shared. TCRdb's copy holds only in-frame clones and misses some; the assay was immunoSEQ multiplex PCR. D and trimming were read from the DNA, whereas the V and J calls and clone size are those reported in that table. The repertoire holds some 170,000 clones, with about four fifths as singletons.

Input material: PBMCs. The chain combines TRBV19 with TRBJ2-3, with 12 bases identical to TRBD1. This clonotype was obtained from a man aged 30-40 years in good health and CMV-seronegative. CDR3 sequence: CASTGDRDRGRLDTQYF. The CDR3 DNA follows: TGTGCCAGTACTGGGGATCGGGACAGGGGGCGATTAGATACGCAGTATTTT.